The 17 T cell receptor beta chains in this list originate from one sample, sequenced in a study. TCRdb analysed the reads with MiXCR anew, one entry per CDR3 protein. In the table there are about 4,100 distinct CDR3 sequences, over 9.5% of which are singletons. Sequencing input: CD4+ T cells from synovial fluid. These receptors were taken from a human donor with rheumatoid arthritis.

A few counts support this clonotype. The chain links TRBV12-3 or TRBV12-4 to TRBJ2-7; 8 bases fit TRBD1. V dropped 4 bases and J dropped 5; count of bases not matched to a gene: 10. The CDR3 is made up of 15 amino acids. The CDR3 coding sequence is TGTGCCAGCAGTTCACCCGCCGGGACAGGCAACGAGCAGTACTTC. It encodes CASSSPAGTGNEQYF.

This clonotype is classed as medium-sized. V and J are TRBV19 and TRBJ2-1; 9 bases fit TRBD2. From germline, CDR1 is LNHDA and CDR2 SQIVND (reference sequence). The V gene end was trimmed by 5 bases and the J gene end by 15 bases; junction bases not matched to a gene: 8. CDR3 length: 12 amino acids. The CDR3 protein is CASSVGAGGRFF. DNA of the CDR3: TGTGCCAGTAGTGTCGGAGCGGGGGGTCGGTTCTTC. The variable domain in full, with the rest retrieved from reference TRBV19 and TRBJ2-1, is DGGITQSPKYLFRKEGQNVTLSCEQNLNHDAMYWYRQDPGQGLRLIYYSQIVNDFQKGDIAEGYSVSREKKESFPLTVTSAQKNPTAFYLCASSVGAGGRFFGPGTRLTVL.

Many counts were recorded for this clonotype. The rearrangement links TRBV15 to TRBJ2-7; D unclear. CDR1 is LNHNV and CDR2 is YYDKDF in the germline V gene (reference sequence). This CDR3 is 15 amino acids long. V lost 0 bases to trimming and J lost 5 bases, with 14 bases between them. CDR3 DNA sequence: TGTGCCACCAGCAGAGATCTAGGAGCTATTGACGAGCAGTACTTC. It codes for CATSRDLGAIDEQYF.

In its sample, this clonotype ranks as medium-sized (0.01 to 0.1%). The chain combines TRBV28 with TRBJ1-4, with D uncertain. The CDR3 has 12 amino acids. Trimming stripped 5 bases from V and 6 bases from J, with 7 bases between. The germline CDR1 and CDR2 sequences are MDHEN and SYDVKM. CDR3 residues: CASSRLDEKLFF. Written as DNA, the CDR3 is TGTGCCAGCAGTCGATTAGATGAAAAACTGTTTTTT.

This clonotype was recorded many times. This rearrangement joins TRBV5-1 to TRBJ1-4, with D unclear. This CDR3 spans 13 amino acids. V lost 5 bases and J 4 bases, leaving 9 bases between the germline ends. The germline V gene encodes CDR1 SGHRS and CDR2 YFSETQ. The CDR3 spells CASRFGVNEKLFF. CDR3 DNA sequence: TGCGCCAGCAGGTTCGGGGTTAATGAAAAACTGTTTTTT.

V usage is TRBV5-4 and J usage is TRBJ1-1; TRBD1 might be the D (5 bases). Germline V gives CDR1 SGHNT, CDR2 YYREEE (reference sequence). Trimming shortened V by 4 bases and J by 7 bases, and 17 bases separated the two germline ends. The CDR3 is 14 amino acids. CDR3 amino acids: CASSNERDLGEAFF. The CDR3, as DNA: TGTGCCAGCAGCAACGAGAGGGACCTGGGTGAAGCTTTCTTT.

The table lists this clonotype with many counts. The chain links TRBV20-1 to TRBJ2-7; D gene uncertain. Germline V CDR1 and CDR2: DFQATT, SNEGSKA (reference sequence). There are 13 residues in the CDR3. V gave up 4 bases and J gave up 0 bases, with 10 bases separating them. In DNA form, the CDR3 reads TGCAGTGCTACTGGGGTCGGCTCCTACGAGCAGTACTTC. Translating it yields CSATGVGSYEQYF.

By its share, this clonotype is medium-sized. The rearrangement links TRBV29-1 to TRBJ2-4, with D perhaps TRBD1 or TRBD2 (5 bases each). The CDR3 runs 14 residues. The V end lost 0 bases, the J end lost 3 bases, and 9 bases lay between the germline ends. Germline CDR1 SQVTM, CDR2 ANQGSEA. CDR3 loop: CSVEDSGSKNIQYF. The CDR3 DNA follows: TGCAGCGTTGAAGATTCAGGGAGCAAAAACATTCAGTACTTC.

In its sample, this clonotype ranks as medium-sized. The chain carries TRBV5-4 and TRBJ2-3, with 11 bases matching TRBD2. The CDR3 is 17 amino acids. V trimming: 4 bases; J trimming: 6 bases; junction bases outside the gene matches: 13. CDR1 and CDR2 from the germline V gene are SGHNT and YYREEE (reference sequence). CDR3 nucleotide sequence: TGTGCCAGCAGCAGATTAGCGGGAGGGGTAATGCGGGATACGCAGTATTTT. This encodes CASSRLAGGVMRDTQYF.

The chain combines TRBV28 with TRBJ2-7; D unresolved. The CDR3 is made up of 15 amino acids. Germline values: CDR1 MDHEN, CDR2 SYDVKM. V lost 5 bases to trimming and J lost 2 bases, with 16 bases between them. In DNA form, the CDR3 reads TGTGCCAGCAGTCTCGCGGACGGCCAAACCTACGAGCAGTACTTC. This translates into CASSLADGQTYEQYF.

This clonotype ranks as medium-sized. The gene calls are TRBV29-1 and TRBJ2-3, with D possibly TRBD2 on 5 matching bases. CDR1 is SQVTM and CDR2 is ANQGSEA in the germline V gene. This CDR3 region has 14 residues. Trimming cost V 3 bases and J 3 bases, with 13 bases left between them. The CDR3 protein is CSVEGVVETDTQYF. In nucleotides, the CDR3 is TGCAGCGTTGAGGGAGTTGTGGAAACAGATACGCAGTATTTT.

About this clonotype itself: The junction departs from the called germline gene at one end, perhaps through a read error. The chain joins TRBV7-2 to TRBJ2-2; perhaps D is TRBD1 or TRBD2 (6 bases each). Germline V gene lookup returns CDR1 SGHTA and CDR2 FQGNSA. This CDR3 comprises 15 residues. DNA for the CDR3: TGTGCCAGCAGCTTAGGGGGGGCGAACACCGGGGAGCCGTTTTTT. This translates into CASSLGGANTGEPFF. Together with reference TRBV7-2 and TRBJ2-2, the CDR3 gives the full variable domain: GAGVSQSPSNKVTEKGKDVELRCDPISGHTALYWYRQSLGQGLEFLIYFQGNSAPDKSGLPSDRFSAERTGGSVSTLTIQRTQQEDSAVYLCASSLGGANTGEPFFGEGSRLTVL.

By frequency in the sample, this clonotype is medium-sized. The V call is TRBV25-1, the J call TRBJ2-1; 9 nucleotides line up with TRBD1. Germline V CDR1 and CDR2: MGHDK, SYGVNS. CDR3 length: 17 amino acids. V gave up 5 bases and J gave up 7 bases; unmatched junction bases: 15. The CDR3 sequence is CASSPMGPGQGSNEQFF. The CDR3, as DNA: TGTGCCAGCAGTCCCATGGGGCCGGGACAGGGCTCGAATGAGCAGTTCTTC.

This clonotype appeared many times. V gene TRBV11-2 combines with J gene TRBJ2-6; TRBD2 might be the D (5 bases). Germline V gene lookup returns CDR1 SGHAT and CDR2 FQNNGV. Trimming removed 3 bases from V and 2 bases from J, with 8 bases in between. The CDR3 runs 15 residues. The CDR3 is CASSFRRTGANVLTF. DNA of the CDR3: TGTGCCAGCAGCTTTAGGAGGACTGGGGCCAACGTCCTGACTTTC.

Sample share makes this clonotype medium-sized (0.01 to 0.1%). This chain joins TRBV5-1 and TRBJ2-1; D is unresolved. CDR1 SGHRS and CDR2 YFSETQ come from the germline V gene. The CDR3 spans 16 residues. V lost 4 bases and J lost 0, with 14 bases in between. The CDR3 DNA reads as TGCGCCAGCAGCCCTATTCTATCGCTCTCCTACAATGAGCAGTTCTTC. It yields the protein CASSPILSLSYNEQFF.

This clonotype was seen at least ten times. The J gene is TRBJ2-4, the V gene TRBV4-1, with 7 positions matching TRBD1. The CDR3 is made up of 18 amino acids. Germline loops: CDR1 MGHRA, CDR2 YSYEKL. The trim removed 0 bases at V and 0 bases at J, leaving 8 bases unmatched. Here the CDR3 DNA reads TGCGCCAGCAGCCAAGAAAGGGACAGTAACCTAGCCAAAAACATTCAGTACTTC. Translated, it gives CASSQERDSNLAKNIQYF.

This clonotype was observed many times. The chain couples TRBV28 to TRBJ2-1, with D possibly matching TRBD2 (6 bases). The germline V and J ends were trimmed by 5 bases and 8 bases, with 19 bases remaining between them. The germline V gene encodes CDR1 MDHEN and CDR2 SYDVKM. The CDR3 runs 15 residues. The CDR3 protein is CASSPPVGWGDEQFF. CDR3 DNA: TGTGCCAGCAGTCCGCCGGTGGGCTGGGGGGATGAGCAGTTCTTC.